This TCR beta chain was captured by sequencing in a study of cytomegalovirus exposure and HLA in healthy donors. Regarding the study as a whole: Most TCR sequences proved rare, with some public TCRs found in many donors. In vitro data verified a few CMV-associated chains as specific for CMV antigens.

A note on this clone: Its antigen is not identified.

The data were produced by immunoSEQ multiplex PCR, yet TCRdb's version contains in-frame clones alone and is incomplete. The table lists roughly 56,000 clones, 89% of them singletons. V lost 0 bases and J 12 bases, leaving 15 bases between the germline ends. Germline CDR1 reads MRHNA; CDR2 reads SNTAGT. This CDR3 has 14 amino acids. The rearrangement uses TRBV6-4 and TRBJ2-1; TRBD2 is a possible D gene (5 bases). The TCR was taken from a woman aged 18-29 years in good health and CMV-seronegative. Source material: PBMCs. The CDR3: CASSDSTGSGLQFF. DNA for the CDR3: TGTGCCAGCAGTGACTCGACGGGATCCGGCTTGCAGTTCTTC.